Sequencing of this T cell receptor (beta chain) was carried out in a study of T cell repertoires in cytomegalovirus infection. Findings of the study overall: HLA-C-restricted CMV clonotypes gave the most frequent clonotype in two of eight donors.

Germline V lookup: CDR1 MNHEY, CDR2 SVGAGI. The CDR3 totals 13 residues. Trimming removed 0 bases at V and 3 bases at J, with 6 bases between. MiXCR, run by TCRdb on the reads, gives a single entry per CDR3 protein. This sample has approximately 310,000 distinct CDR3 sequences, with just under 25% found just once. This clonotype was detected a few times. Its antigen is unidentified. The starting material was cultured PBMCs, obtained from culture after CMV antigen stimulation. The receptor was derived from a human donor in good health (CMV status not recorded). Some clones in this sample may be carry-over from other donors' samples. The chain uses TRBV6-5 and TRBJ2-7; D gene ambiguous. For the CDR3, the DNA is TGTGCCAGCAGTTACTCGACGAACTACGAGCAGTACTTC. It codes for CASSYSTNYEQYF.